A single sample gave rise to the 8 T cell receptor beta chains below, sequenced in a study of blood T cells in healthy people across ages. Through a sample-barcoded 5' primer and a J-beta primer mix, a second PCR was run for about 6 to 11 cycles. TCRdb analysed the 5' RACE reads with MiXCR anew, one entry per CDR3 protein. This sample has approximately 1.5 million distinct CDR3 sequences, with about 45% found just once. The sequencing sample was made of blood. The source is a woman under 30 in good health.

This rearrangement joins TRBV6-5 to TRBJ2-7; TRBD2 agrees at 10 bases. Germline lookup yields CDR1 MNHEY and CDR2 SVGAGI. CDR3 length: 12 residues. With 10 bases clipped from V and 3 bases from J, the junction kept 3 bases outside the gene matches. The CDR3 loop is CATSSGSYEQYF. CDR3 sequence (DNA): TGTGCCACGTCTAGCGGGAGCTACGAGCAGTACTTC.

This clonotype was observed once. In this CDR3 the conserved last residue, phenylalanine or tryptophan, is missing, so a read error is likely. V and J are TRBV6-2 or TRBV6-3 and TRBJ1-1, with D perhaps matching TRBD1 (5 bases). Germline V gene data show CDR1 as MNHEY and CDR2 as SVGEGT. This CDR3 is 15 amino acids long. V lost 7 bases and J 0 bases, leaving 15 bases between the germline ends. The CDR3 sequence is CASKESRVMNTEAFY. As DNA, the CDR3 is TGTGCCAGCAAAGAGAGCAGGGTGATGAACACTGAAGCTTTCTAT.

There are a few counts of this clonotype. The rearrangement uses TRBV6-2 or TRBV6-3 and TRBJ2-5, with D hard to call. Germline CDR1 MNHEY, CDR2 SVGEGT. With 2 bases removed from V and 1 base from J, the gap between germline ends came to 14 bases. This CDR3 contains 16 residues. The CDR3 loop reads CASSYPRTEPQETQYF. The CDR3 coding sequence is TGTGCCAGCAGTTACCCCAGGACGGAACCCCAAGAGACCCAGTACTTC.

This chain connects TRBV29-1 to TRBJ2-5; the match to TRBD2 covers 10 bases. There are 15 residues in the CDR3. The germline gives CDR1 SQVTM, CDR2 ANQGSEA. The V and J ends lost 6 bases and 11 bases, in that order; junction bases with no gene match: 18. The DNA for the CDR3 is TGCAGCGTAGCACGAGCGGGGGGGCCCTACAATGAGCAGTACTTC. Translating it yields CSVARAGGPYNEQYF.

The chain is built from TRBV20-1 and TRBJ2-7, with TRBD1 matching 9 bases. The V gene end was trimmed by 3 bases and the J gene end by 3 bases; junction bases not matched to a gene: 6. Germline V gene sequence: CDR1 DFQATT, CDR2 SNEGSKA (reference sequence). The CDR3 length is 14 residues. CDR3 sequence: CSASPGQGVYEQYF. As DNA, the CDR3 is TGCAGTGCTAGTCCGGGACAGGGTGTCTACGAGCAGTACTTC.

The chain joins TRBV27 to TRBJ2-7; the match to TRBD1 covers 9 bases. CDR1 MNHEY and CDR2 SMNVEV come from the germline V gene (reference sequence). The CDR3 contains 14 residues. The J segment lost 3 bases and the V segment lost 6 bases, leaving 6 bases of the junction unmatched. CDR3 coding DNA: TGTGCCAGCAGCAGGACAGGGGTTCTCTACGAGCAGTACTTC. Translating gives CASSRTGVLYEQYF.

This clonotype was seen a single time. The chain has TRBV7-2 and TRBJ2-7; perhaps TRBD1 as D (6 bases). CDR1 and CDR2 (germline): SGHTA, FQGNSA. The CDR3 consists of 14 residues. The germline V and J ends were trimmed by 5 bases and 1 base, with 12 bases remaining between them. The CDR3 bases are TGTGCCAGCAGCCTGGGACATCAATCCTACGAGCAGTACTTC. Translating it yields CASSLGHQSYEQYF.

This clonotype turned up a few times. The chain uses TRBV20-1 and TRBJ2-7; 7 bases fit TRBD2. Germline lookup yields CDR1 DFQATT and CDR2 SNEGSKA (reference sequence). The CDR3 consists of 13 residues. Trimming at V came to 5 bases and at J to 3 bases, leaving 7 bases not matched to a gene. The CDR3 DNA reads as TGCAGTGCTCAAGCGGGATCCAGCTACGAGCAGTACTTC. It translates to CSAQAGSSYEQYF.